Described below is a single TCR beta chain sequence and its context. This CDR3 is also generated by other DNA sequences in the sample. V was trimmed by 5 bases and J by 7 bases, leaving 10 bases between them. Germline values: CDR1 SGHNT, CDR2 YYREEE (reference sequence). This CDR3 is built from 11 residues. Clones were read by immunoSEQ multiplex PCR, and TCRdb kept only the in-frame ones, dropping some. The table lists approximately 270,000 clones, 91% of them singletons, with 2.8% in the top ten. These data belong to a study of blood T cell repertoires in COVID-19. The sample taken for sequencing was PBMCs or T cells enriched from blood (not recorded which). This chain connects TRBV5-4 to TRBJ2-7; D remains unclear. This TCR was sampled from a man in his forties or fifties who had been exposed to COVID-19. The CDR3 reads CASSYLEEQYF. Written as DNA, the CDR3 is TGTGCCAGCAGTTACCTAGAGGAGCAGTACTTC.